The 31 T cell receptor beta chains given below trace back to one sample, sequenced in a study of cytomegalovirus exposure and HLA in healthy donors. The protocol was immunoSEQ multiplex PCR, while the TCRdb copy is restricted to in-frame clones and leaves out a portion. The sample shows some 160,000 clones, approximately 90% of them seen only once. Sequencing was carried out using PBMCs. Receptor source: a man between 18 and 29 years old in good health and CMV-seronegative.

The chain joins TRBV5-1 to TRBJ2-5; D gene unclear. The CDR3 has 14 residues. Trimming cost V 5 bases and J 2 bases, with 13 bases left between them. Germline CDR1 SGHRS, CDR2 YFSETQ. The CDR3 region is CASRIPGVQETQYF. The CDR3 DNA is TGCGCCAGCAGGATCCCCGGAGTACAAGAGACCCAGTACTTC. The full variable domain, completed using reference TRBV5-1 and TRBJ2-5, is KAGVTQTPRYLIKTRGQQVTLSCSPISGHRSVSWYQQTPGQGLQFLFEYFSETQRNKGNFPGRFSGRQFSNSRSEMNVSTLELGDSALYLCASRIPGVQETQYFGPGTRLLVL.

This chain uses TRBV5-4 with TRBJ2-2; 10 bases are shared with TRBD1. The CDR3 consists of 15 residues. J lost 3 bases, V lost 4 bases, and 3 bases had no gene match. CDR1 and CDR2 (germline): SGHNT, YYREEE (reference sequence). CDR3 protein: CASSEGQGYTGELFF. Written as DNA, the CDR3 is TGTGCCAGCAGCGAGGGACAGGGGTACACCGGGGAGCTGTTTTTT. The full variable domain, completed using reference TRBV5-4 and TRBJ2-2, is ETGVTQSPTHLIKTRGQQVTLRCSSQSGHNTVSWYQQALGQGPQFIFQYYREEENGRGNFPPRFSGLQFPNYSSELNVNALELDDSALYLCASSEGQGYTGELFFGEGSRLTVL.

This chain uses TRBV7-2 with TRBJ2-1, with D hard to call. CDR3 length: 15 residues. Per germline, CDR1 SGHTA and CDR2 FQGNSA. Trimming shortened V by 5 bases and J by 0 bases, and 11 bases separated the two germline ends. The CDR3 spells CASSPIQSSYNEQFF. DNA for the CDR3: TGTGCCAGCAGCCCAATACAGAGCTCCTACAATGAGCAGTTCTTC. Full variable domain (outside the CDR3, taken from reference TRBV7-2 and TRBJ2-1): GAGVSQSPSNKVTEKGKDVELRCDPISGHTALYWYRQSLGQGLEFLIYFQGNSAPDKSGLPSDRFSAERTGGSVSTLTIQRTQQEDSAVYLCASSPIQSSYNEQFFGPGTRLTVL.

The V gene is TRBV6-4, the J gene TRBJ2-6, with 7 bases identical to TRBD2. CDR1 is MRHNA and CDR2 is SNTAGT in the germline V gene. J gave up 0 bases and V 4 bases, and 0 bases lay outside the gene matches. The CDR3 is 15 residues long. Written as DNA, the CDR3 is TGTGCCAGCAGTGGCGGGGGCTCTGGGGCCAACGTCCTGACTTTC. Protein product: CASSGGGSGANVLTF.

The gene calls are TRBV5-4 and TRBJ2-1; 7 nucleotides line up with TRBD1. In germline, CDR1 is SGHNT, CDR2 YYREEE (reference sequence). The V segment lost 3 bases and the J segment 3 bases; nucleotides outside the gene matches: 9. The CDR3 totals 16 residues. CDR3 nucleotides: TGTGCCAGCAGCTCAGGGGGTGCGGTCGTCTACAATGAGCAGTTCTTC. This encodes CASSSGGAVVYNEQFF. Full variable domain (missing parts from reference TRBV5-4 and TRBJ2-1): ETGVTQSPTHLIKTRGQQVTLRCSSQSGHNTVSWYQQALGQGPQFIFQYYREEENGRGNFPPRFSGLQFPNYSSELNVNALELDDSALYLCASSSGGAVVYNEQFFGPGTRLTVL.

The chain joins TRBV5-1 to TRBJ1-1; 9 bases line up with TRBD1. Germline V CDR1 and CDR2: SGHRS, YFSETQ. This CDR3 has 17 amino acids. The V segment lost 2 bases and the J segment 0 bases; nucleotides outside the gene matches: 8. The CDR3 DNA reads as TGCGCCAGCAGCTTCACCGGGACAGGGAAGGTGAACACTGAAGCTTTCTTT. It specifies CASSFTGTGKVNTEAFF.

V gene TRBV7-2 combines with J gene TRBJ2-2; D uncertain. CDR1 is SGHTA and CDR2 is FQGNSA in the germline V gene. CDR3 length: 17 amino acids. V was trimmed by 1 base and J by 1 base, leaving 13 bases between them. The CDR3 protein is CASSLVGTLKNTGELFF. In DNA form, the CDR3 reads TGTGCCAGCAGCTTAGTGGGCACTCTTAAGAACACCGGGGAGCTGTTTTTT.

The genes are TRBV7-8 and TRBJ2-3; maybe TRBD1 (6 bases). The germline CDR1 and CDR2 sequences are SGHVS and FQNEAQ. This CDR3 is built from 14 residues. Trimming removed 5 bases at V and 2 bases at J, with 11 bases between. As DNA, the CDR3 is TGTGCCAGCAGCCCGGGACACGCCACAGATACGCAGTATTTT. As protein: CASSPGHATDTQYF.

This sequence joins TRBV7-5 and TRBJ2-7; TRBD2, the table's D call, lacks a check against the DNA. TRBV7-5 is a pseudogene locus. The CDR3 length is 16 residues. In nucleotides, the CDR3 is TGTGCCAGAAGCTTAGCTGCTAGTGGACGCGAGAGGGAGCAGTACGTC. As protein: CARSLAASGREREQYV.

The chain uses TRBV5-4 and TRBJ2-2; 7 nucleotides agree with TRBD2. The CDR3 has 16 residues. Unmatched junction bases numbered 6, after V lost 0 bases and J lost 4 bases. Looked up from germline, CDR1 is SGHNT and CDR2 is YYREEE (reference sequence). The DNA of the CDR3 is TGTGCCAGCAGCTTGGAAGAGCGGGACCTCACCGGGGAGCTGTTTTTT. Amino acid sequence: CASSLEERDLTGELFF.

This sequence joins TRBV30 and TRBJ1-2; the D is unclear. V dropped 4 bases and J dropped 8 bases, with 17 bases sitting between them. CDR3 length equals 13 residues. Germline CDR1 is GTSNPN and CDR2 is SVGIG (reference sequence). The CDR3 is CAWNRTPVEGYTF. CDR3 coding DNA: TGTGCCTGGAATAGAACACCCGTGGAGGGCTACACCTTC.

The rearrangement links TRBV6-4 to TRBJ1-2; tentatively, D is TRBD1 (6 bases). CDR1 MRHNA and CDR2 SNTAGT come from the germline V gene. The CDR3 has 13 residues. The V end lost 8 bases, the J end lost 4 bases, and 14 bases lay between the germline ends. CDR3 coding DNA: TGTGCCAGCCGGACAGTGGGTTTCTATGGCTACACCTTC. It translates to CASRTVGFYGYTF.

The J gene is TRBJ2-7, the V gene TRBV30; TRBD2 matches at 9 bases. Trimming removed 0 bases from V and 6 bases from J; junction bases left unmatched: 12. Germline CDR1 and CDR2: GTSNPN and SVGIG (reference sequence). CDR3 length equals 16 residues. The CDR3 reads CAWSVSSGNPMGEQYV. As DNA, the CDR3 is TGTGCCTGGAGTGTATCTAGCGGGAATCCCATGGGCGAGCAGTACGTC.

J is TRBJ2-3 and V is TRBV5-4, with D uncertain. Germline V gives CDR1 SGHNT, CDR2 YYREEE (reference sequence). V dropped 3 bases and J dropped 0 bases, with 2 bases sitting between them. The CDR3 contains 12 residues. In DNA, the CDR3 is TGTGCCAGCAGCTCTAGCACAGATACGCAGTATTTT. Its protein is CASSSSTDTQYF.

This chain joins TRBV5-8 and TRBJ2-4; D unresolved. CDR3 length: 14 residues. CDR1 is SGHTS, CDR2 YDEGEE, per germline. Deletions cut 3 bases from V and 0 bases from J, with 7 bases between. Here the CDR3 reads CASSSELAKNIQYF. The CDR3 DNA reads TGTGCCAGCAGCTCTGAACTAGCCAAAAACATTCAGTACTTC.

CDR3: CASSSRGAEAFF. As DNA, the CDR3 is TGTGCCAGCAGCTCGCGCGGGGCTGAAGCTTTCTTT. The chain recombines TRBV11-2 with TRBJ1-1; D is unclear. Germline values: CDR1 SGHAT, CDR2 FQNNGV. CDR3 length: 12 amino acids. Trimming took 4 bases from V and 6 from J, leaving 9 bases between them.

The chain has TRBV14 and TRBJ2-7, with 9 positions matching TRBD1. The CDR3 contains 15 residues. Germline V gives CDR1 SGHDN, CDR2 FVKESK. The trim removed 4 bases at V and 2 bases at J, leaving 6 bases unmatched. The CDR3 DNA reads as TGTGCCAGCAGCCCCTGGACAGGGGACACCTACGAGCAGTACTTC. This translates into CASSPWTGDTYEQYF.

The chain has TRBV6-6 and TRBJ1-1, with 8 positions matching TRBD1. With V trimmed by 2 bases and J by 4 bases, 3 bases remained unmatched. This CDR3 is built from 14 residues. Germline V lookup: CDR1 MNHNY, CDR2 SVGAGI (reference sequence). The CDR3 nucleotides are TGTGCCAGCAGTTACGGGCAGGGGGCCACTGAAGCTTTCTTT. It specifies CASSYGQGATEAFF.

J is TRBJ1-1 and V is TRBV7-2, with 7 bases aligning to TRBD1. Germline CDR1 reads SGHTA; CDR2 reads FQGNSA. The CDR3 has 13 amino acids. The J segment lost 4 bases and the V segment lost 5 bases, leaving 4 bases of the junction unmatched. The CDR3 DNA follows: TGTGCCAGCAGCACCCGACAGGGCACTGAAGCTTTCTTT. It encodes CASSTRQGTEAFF. The entire variable domain, with the rest obtained from reference TRBV7-2 and TRBJ1-1, is as follows: GAGVSQSPSNKVTEKGKDVELRCDPISGHTALYWYRQSLGQGLEFLIYFQGNSAPDKSGLPSDRFSAERTGGSVSTLTIQRTQQEDSAVYLCASSTRQGTEAFFGQGTRLTVV.

The V call is TRBV9, the J call TRBJ1-2; D perhaps matches TRBD1 (5 bases). The CDR3 runs 15 residues. Per the germline V gene, CDR1 is SGDLS and CDR2 is YYNGEE. V dropped 2 bases and J dropped 6 bases, with 17 bases sitting between them. CDR3 in amino acids: CASSVRGGSVDGYTF. The CDR3 DNA sequence: TGTGCCAGCAGCGTCCGGGGGGGTTCGGTGGATGGCTACACCTTC.

The V gene is TRBV11-2, the J gene TRBJ1-1; no definite D call. V lost 5 bases and J 1 base, leaving 8 bases between the germline ends. This CDR3 has 13 residues. The germline V gene has CDR1 SGHAT and CDR2 FQNNGV. For the CDR3, the DNA is TGTGCCAGCAGCCCAGCAGGGAACACTGAAGCTTTCTTT. Amino acid sequence: CASSPAGNTEAFF. Based on the CDR3 plus reference TRBV11-2 and TRBJ1-1, the full variable domain is EAGVAQSPRYKIIEKRQSVAFWCNPISGHATLYWYQQILGQGPKLLIQFQNNGVVDDSQLPKDRFSAERLKGVDSTLKIQPAKLEDSAVYLCASSPAGNTEAFFGQGTRLTVV.

In DNA, the CDR3 is TGTGCCAGCAGTGAAAAGGGACAGGGGGCGCCTGGCTACACCTTC. Translating it yields CASSEKGQGAPGYTF. The chain joins TRBV6-1 to TRBJ1-2; 12 bases map to TRBD1. V lost 2 bases and J lost 7; bases outside the gene matches: 5. This CDR3 has 15 amino acids. Germline V gives CDR1 MNHNS, CDR2 SASEGT.

CDR3 sequence reads: CASGLGDGANVLTF. The DNA for the CDR3 is TGTGCTAGTGGTTTGGGCGATGGGGCCAACGTCCTGACTTTC. The chain combines TRBV12-5 with TRBJ2-6, with D uncertain. The CDR3 contains 14 residues. From germline, CDR1 is LGHNT and CDR2 FRNRAP. The V end lost 1 base, the J end lost 3 bases, and 4 bases lay between the germline ends.

The rearrangement links TRBV6-5 to TRBJ2-7, with D maybe TRBD1 (5 bases). The CDR3 totals 14 residues. Trimming removed 2 bases at V and 6 bases at J, with 14 bases between. Germline V gives CDR1 MNHEY, CDR2 SVGAGI. The CDR3 sequence: CASSYVRGSSEQYV. The DNA for the CDR3 is TGTGCCAGCAGTTACGTTAGGGGTAGCTCCGAGCAGTACGTC.

The genes are TRBV29-1 and TRBJ2-1; unclear D gene. Per the germline V gene, CDR1 is SQVTM and CDR2 is ANQGSEA. CDR3 length: 14 residues. V was cut by 4 bases and J by 2 bases, with 12 bases left in between. The CDR3 DNA reads as TGCAGCGTTGCTAGTACCCCCACCTACAATGAGCAGTTCTTC. Its translation is CSVASTPTYNEQFF.

The V and J genes are TRBV19 and TRBJ1-1; D unresolved. The germline V gene has CDR1 LNHDA and CDR2 SQIVND (reference sequence). V was trimmed by 9 bases and J by 4 bases, leaving 15 bases between them. The CDR3 sequence is 13 residues long. CDR3 coding DNA: TGTGCCAGCCTAGACTCTGAAGTCACTGAAGCTTTCTTT. As protein: CASLDSEVTEAFF.

This chain joins TRBV4-1 and TRBJ2-1; D uncertain. V was clipped by 3 bases and J by 9 bases, with 18 bases between them. Germline CDR1 is MGHRA and CDR2 is YSYEKL. The CDR3 is 15 amino acids. This CDR3 reads CASSHIISLVAEQFF. CDR3 coding DNA: TGCGCCAGCAGCCACATCATTAGTCTAGTCGCTGAGCAGTTCTTC.

This sequence joins TRBV2 and TRBJ1-2, with 7 bases aligning to TRBD1. Germline V lookup: CDR1 SNHLY, CDR2 FYNNEI. The CDR3 contains 13 residues. The trim removed 3 bases at V and 8 bases at J, leaving 6 bases unmatched. CDR3: CASSDRGTVGYTF. As DNA, the CDR3 is TGTGCCAGCAGTGACAGGGGGACGGTAGGCTACACCTTC.

The DNA for the CDR3 is TGTGCCAGCAGCTTGCTTGGGACTAGCGGGAGGAATGAGCAGTTCTTC. It yields the protein CASSLLGTSGRNEQFF. The rearrangement uses TRBV7-2 and TRBJ2-1; 15 bases agree with TRBD2. Trimming took 3 bases from V and 7 from J; bases not matched to a gene: 4. Germline V CDR1 and CDR2: SGHTA, FQGNSA. The CDR3 is 16 amino acids. Together with reference TRBV7-2 and TRBJ2-1, the CDR3 gives the full variable domain: GAGVSQSPSNKVTEKGKDVELRCDPISGHTALYWYRQSLGQGLEFLIYFQGNSAPDKSGLPSDRFSAERTGGSVSTLTIQRTQQEDSAVYLCASSLLGTSGRNEQFFGPGTRLTVL.

The chain is built from TRBV2 and TRBJ2-1; 8 bases align to TRBD2. The CDR3 is made up of 15 amino acids. CDR1 and CDR2 (germline): SNHLY, FYNNEI. The trim removed 3 bases at V and 3 bases at J, leaving 4 bases unmatched. The CDR3 DNA follows: TGTGCCAGCAGTGAGGGACTAGACAGCTACAATGAGCAGTTCTTC. Amino acids: CASSEGLDSYNEQFF.

This clone is a singleton in its sample. The chain is built from TRBV13 and TRBJ1-2; D uncertain. Germline CDR1 and CDR2: PRHDT and FYEKMQ (reference sequence). This CDR3 is 13 amino acids long. V was trimmed by 5 bases and J by 7 bases, leaving 14 bases between them. The CDR3, as DNA: TGTGCCAGCAGCCAGACGGGGTTGTCTGGCTACACCTTC. Amino acid sequence: CASSQTGLSGYTF.